This T cell receptor (beta chain) was captured by sequencing in a study of T cell changes during pregnancy in multiple sclerosis. Generated by immunoSEQ multiplex PCR, the TCRdb table keeps only in-frame clones and is missing some. The table records 50,000 to 60,000 clones, about nine tenths of them present only once. The germline V and J ends were trimmed by 4 bases and 9 bases, with 7 bases remaining between them. The CDR3 runs 11 residues. Germline V gives CDR1 SNHLY, CDR2 FYNNEI. Specimen: CD4+ T cells from peripheral blood mononuclear cells, collected in the first trimester of pregnancy. This sequence joins TRBV2 and TRBJ1-3; D ambiguous. This clonotype was obtained from a female donor with multiple sclerosis, enrolled in a pregnancy study. CDR3 residues: CASSVSRTIYF. DNA for the CDR3: TGTGCCAGCAGTGTTTCCCGCACCATATATTTT.